This T cell receptor (beta chain) comes out of a study of blood T cell repertoires in COVID-19. Looking at the study overall: Italy, Spain and the United States were the sources of the convalescent and acute COVID-19 samples. T cells, B-cell-depleted T cells, or PBMCs supplied cDNA or gDNA.

Here immunoSEQ multiplex PCR was the method, and the copy in TCRdb shows in-frame clones only, minus some. The data show a few hundred thousand clones, with roughly 86% seen just once and around 9.3% held by the top ten. The CDR3 runs to 13 residues. In germline, CDR1 is LNHDA, CDR2 SQIVND (reference sequence). The germline V and J ends were trimmed by 1 base and 2 bases, with 5 bases remaining between them. Seattle patient enrollment occurred during active infection, with longitudinal follow-up thereafter. The receptor's source is a woman between 25 and 40 years old with COVID-19, enrolled during active disease. This chain joins TRBV19 and TRBJ2-5; D is undetermined. The specimen sequenced was peripheral blood. CDR3 region: CASSIGTQETQYF. The CDR3 nucleotides read TGTGCCAGTAGTATAGGCACTCAAGAGACCCAGTACTTC.